This note documents a single TCR beta chain sequence. A read error is possible here, since a much larger clone lies one base away. This sample was taken from a study of regulatory T cells in long-lasting Graves disease. Both iRepertoire HTBI primers and Arm-PCR of CDR3 regions were used to build the TCR beta libraries. TCRdb redid the calling of the multiplex PCR reads with MiXCR, one entry per CDR3 protein. The sample holds a few hundred thousand distinct CDR3 sequences, approximately 16% seen once. Noted time point: newly diagnosed GD, antithyroid drugs for less than 3 months. With RNA extracted from PBMCs as input, the TCR library was made. The germline V gene encodes CDR1 PRHDT and CDR2 FYEKMQ (reference sequence). CDR3 length: 13 amino acids. The same data also went into a second study, on T cells in Graves' hyperthyroidism and ophthalmopathy.

The clonotype comes from a woman aged 18-29 years with Graves disease. The sequencing here drew on peripheral blood mononuclear cells (PBMCs), taken at new diagnosis, from a patient treated with antithyroid drugs. This sequence joins TRBV13 and TRBJ2-3; D gene uncertain. CDR3 coding DNA: TGTGCCAGCGTTGATCCCTTAGCAGATACGCAGTGTTTT. This codes for CASVDPLADTQCF.